Sequencing of this TCR beta chain was carried out in a study of regulatory T cells in long-lasting Graves disease. This CDR3 is built from 12 residues. V dropped 4 bases and J dropped 7 bases, with 11 bases sitting between them. Germline CDR1 and CDR2: SGHRS and YFSETQ. Both iRepertoire HTBI primers and Arm-PCR of CDR3 regions were used to build the TCR beta libraries. TCRdb processed the multiplex PCR reads anew with MiXCR; each CDR3 protein has one entry. The sample records approximately 400,000 distinct CDR3 sequences, 12% being singletons. The time point here: newly diagnosed GD, antithyroid drugs for less than 3 months. PBMC RNA served as the TCR library source. These data were likewise used in another study, on T cells in Graves' hyperthyroidism and ophthalmopathy.

The chain links TRBV5-1 to TRBJ1-1; maybe TRBD1 (5 bases). The sample consisted of peripheral blood mononuclear cells (PBMCs), taken at new diagnosis, from a patient treated with antithyroid drugs. The sequence came from a woman between 18 and 29 years old with Graves disease. For the CDR3, the DNA is TGCGCCAGCAGCCATTTGCAGGGTGAAGCTTTCTTT. Amino acids: CASSHLQGEAFF.